This T cell receptor (beta chain) was captured in a study of CD8+ T cells in alopecia areata. Study overall: Treated patients received oral tofacitinib, 5 to 10 mg twice daily. Scalp area affected, as a percentage, set the severity score of treated patients. The study's findings and limits: Scalp and blood retained many expanded lesional clones during tofacitinib.

Treatment denoted: oral pan-JAK inhibitor, 5-10 mg twice daily. RNA, once extracted, was reverse transcribed into cDNA for use as the sequencing template. TCRdb's copy holds only in-frame clones and misses some; the assay was immunoSEQ multiplex PCR. The data hold roughly 190,000 clones, with under 80% observed a single time. A note on this clone: Its target is not known.

Germline CDR1 is SGDLS and CDR2 is YYNGEE. The CDR3 consists of 14 residues. Between the trimmed V and J ends, which lost 0 bases and 13 bases, there was a span of 14 bases. This TCR derives from a human donor with alopecia areata. This rearrangement joins TRBV9 to TRBJ1-6; D is possibly TRBD1 (5 bases). The sequenced sample was CD4+ T cells sorted from blood, obtained between weeks 49 and 50, from a patient treated with tofacitinib. The CDR3 region is CASSVASEGFPLHF. Here the CDR3 DNA reads TGTGCCAGCAGCGTAGCTTCCGAGGGGTTCCCCCTCCACTTT.